Listed below are T cell receptor beta chains from one sample, sequenced in a study of identical twins. TCRdb itself ran the 5' RACE reads through MiXCR, one entry per CDR3 protein. This table has a few hundred thousand distinct CDR3 sequences, 9.5% to 15% appearing once. These sequences were also reported in another study, on yellow fever vaccine responses in identical twins.

The sample comprised memory (CD45RO+) T cells sorted from blood. The receptors derive from a woman aged 18-35 years in good health. The CDR3 runs from the conserved cysteine through the conserved F or W. The D gene is left open where the match is weak. Not all rows give a size; the values are once, few, many and, for expanded clones, a class.

clone size: many; CDR3 length: 12; D gene: NA; J gene: TRBJ2-7; V gene: TRBV5-1; CDR3 DNA: TGCGCCAGCAGCTTAGAGGGGCTCGAGCAGTACTTC; CDR3 protein: CASSLEGLEQYF
clone size: few; CDR3 length: 15; D gene: NA; J gene: TRBJ2-3; V gene: TRBV5-1; CDR3 DNA: TGCGCCAGCAGCCCGGGGGAACCTAGCACAGATACGCAGTATTTT; CDR3 protein: CASSPGEPSTDTQYF
clone size: NA; CDR3 length: 14; D gene: TRBD2; J gene: TRBJ2-5; V gene: TRBV5-1; CDR3 DNA: TGCGCCAGCAGCACCGGACTAGCCCAAGAGACCCAGTACTTC; CDR3 protein: CASSTGLAQETQYF
clone size: NA; CDR3 length: 16; D gene: NA; J gene: TRBJ1-5; V gene: TRBV23-1; CDR3 DNA: TGCGCCAGCAGTCGTTCGGGGGCTGGTTGCAATCAGCCCCAGCATTTT; CDR3 protein: CASSRSGAGCNQPQHF
clone size: NA; CDR3 length: 15; D gene: NA; J gene: TRBJ2-5; V gene: TRBV29-1; CDR3 DNA: TGCAGCGTTGAAGGTGGGGCATACGGCCCATGGACCCAGTACTTC; CDR3 protein: CSVEGGAYGPWTQYF
clone size: NA; CDR3 length: 14; D gene: NA; J gene: TRBJ1-1; V gene: TRBV7-9; CDR3 DNA: TGTGCCAGCAGCTTAGACGGGGAGGGCACTGAAGCTTTCTTT; CDR3 protein: CASSLDGEGTEAFF
clone size: NA; CDR3 length: 16; D gene: TRBD2; J gene: TRBJ2-1; V gene: TRBV7-6; CDR3 DNA: TGTGCCAGCAGACCGATAAGCGGGAGAATTGTGAATGAGCAGTTCTTC; CDR3 protein: CASRPISGRIVNEQFF
clone size: few; CDR3 length: 15; D gene: NA; J gene: TRBJ2-7; V gene: TRBV12-3/TRBV12-4; CDR3 DNA: TGTGCCAGCAGTTTACGAGGGGAAGCCGCCTACGAGCAGTACTTC; CDR3 protein: CASSLRGEAAYEQYF
clone size: few; CDR3 length: 14; D gene: TRBD2; J gene: TRBJ2-7; V gene: TRBV6-2/TRBV6-3; CDR3 DNA: TGTGCCAGCAGCCAGGGACTATTTACCTACGAGCAGTACTTC; CDR3 protein: CASSQGLFTYEQYF
clone size: few; CDR3 length: 16; D gene: TRBD2; J gene: TRBJ2-3; V gene: TRBV7-7; CDR3 DNA: TGTGCTAGCAGCCTGGGACTAGCGGGGACCACAGATACGCAGTATTTT; CDR3 protein: CASSLGLAGTTDTQYF
clone size: many; CDR3 length: 13; D gene: NA; J gene: TRBJ2-7; V gene: TRBV3-1; CDR3 DNA: TGTGCCAGCAGCCCCCACGGGTACTACGAGCAGTACTTC; CDR3 protein: CASSPHGYYEQYF
clone size: NA; CDR3 length: 16; D gene: TRBD2; J gene: TRBJ2-3; V gene: TRBV7-2; CDR3 DNA: TGTGCCAGCAGCTTAGTCGGCGGGGGAAACACAGATACGCAGTATTTT; CDR3 protein: CASSLVGGGNTDTQYF
clone size: NA; CDR3 length: 15; D gene: NA; J gene: TRBJ1-4; V gene: TRBV2; CDR3 DNA: TGTGCCAGCAGTGACAGGTTGTTAGGAAGTCAAAAACTGTTTTTT; CDR3 protein: CASSDRLLGSQKLFF
clone size: few; CDR3 length: 13; D gene: NA; J gene: TRBJ2-3; V gene: TRBV7-2; CDR3 DNA: TGTGCCAGCAGCCCAAACTCAGAGCGTACGCAGTATTTT; CDR3 protein: CASSPNSERTQYF
clone size: many; CDR3 length: 14; D gene: TRBD2; J gene: TRBJ2-7; V gene: TRBV2; CDR3 DNA: TGTGCCAGCAGTTTAGCGGGCAACTCCTACGAGCAGTACTTC; CDR3 protein: CASSLAGNSYEQYF
clone size: NA; CDR3 length: 16; D gene: NA; J gene: TRBJ2-2; V gene: TRBV5-6; CDR3 DNA: TGTGCCAGCAGCTTGGCCAATGAGGGGGGGACCGGGGAGCTGTTTTTT; CDR3 protein: CASSLANEGGTGELFF
clone size: many; CDR3 length: 14; D gene: TRBD2; J gene: TRBJ2-3; V gene: TRBV28; CDR3 DNA: TGTGCCAGCAGTTCAGGACTAGCTACAGATACGCAGTATTTT; CDR3 protein: CASSSGLATDTQYF
clone size: NA; CDR3 length: 13; D gene: NA; J gene: TRBJ2-1; V gene: TRBV9; CDR3 DNA: TGTGCCAGCAGCGTACCAGGGCCAGGGGAGCAGTTCTTC; CDR3 protein: CASSVPGPGEQFF
clone size: once; CDR3 length: 14; D gene: NA; J gene: TRBJ2-3; V gene: TRBV18; CDR3 DNA: TGTGCCAGCTCAGCGACGGCAAGCACAGATACGCAGTATTTT; CDR3 protein: CASSATASTDTQYF
clone size: many; CDR3 length: 13; D gene: NA; J gene: TRBJ2-7; V gene: TRBV7-9; CDR3 DNA: TGTGCCAGCAGCCTAGTCCTACCCTACGAGCAGTACTTC; CDR3 protein: CASSLVLPYEQYF
clone size: NA; CDR3 length: 15; D gene: TRBD1; J gene: TRBJ2-7; V gene: TRBV23-1; CDR3 DNA: TGCGCCAGCTTTCCATTCCAGGGGGTATCCTACGAGCAGTACTTC; CDR3 protein: CASFPFQGVSYEQYF
clone size: NA; CDR3 length: 15; D gene: TRBD2; J gene: TRBJ2-5; V gene: TRBV14; CDR3 DNA: TGTGCCAGCAGCCAGGCGGGGGGGCCGCCAGAGACCCAGTACTTC; CDR3 protein: CASSQAGGPPETQYF
clone size: NA; CDR3 length: 16; D gene: NA; J gene: TRBJ2-5; V gene: TRBV9; CDR3 DNA: TGTGCCAGCAGCTCCGAGGTTGGGGGGAGGCGAGAGACCCAGTACTTC; CDR3 protein: CASSSEVGGRRETQYF
clone size: NA; CDR3 length: 14; D gene: NA; J gene: TRBJ2-6; V gene: TRBV3-1; CDR3 DNA: TGTGCCAGCAGCCGCGGATCTGGGACCAACGTCCTGACTTTC; CDR3 protein: CASSRGSGTNVLTF
clone size: NA; CDR3 length: 16; D gene: TRBD2; J gene: TRBJ2-3; V gene: TRBV7-9; CDR3 DNA: TGTGCCAGCAGCCCTCGACTAGCGGCTAGCACAGATACGCAGTATTTT; CDR3 protein: CASSPRLAASTDTQYF
clone size: few; CDR3 length: 13; D gene: NA; J gene: TRBJ2-1; V gene: TRBV12-3/TRBV12-4; CDR3 DNA: TGTGCCAGCAGTTTAGCAAGGTACAATGAGCAGTTCTTC; CDR3 protein: CASSLARYNEQFF
clone size: many; CDR3 length: 16; D gene: TRBD1; J gene: TRBJ1-5; V gene: TRBV20-1; CDR3 DNA: TGCAGTGCTAGAGATCACAGGGGCAAATCGGATCAGCCCCAGCATTTT; CDR3 protein: CSARDHRGKSDQPQHF
clone size: few; CDR3 length: 13; D gene: NA; J gene: TRBJ2-3; V gene: TRBV6-5; CDR3 DNA: TGTGCCAGCAGTTACGCAATGGCAGATACGCAGTATTTT; CDR3 protein: CASSYAMADTQYF
clone size: many; CDR3 length: 15; D gene: NA; J gene: TRBJ2-3; V gene: TRBV12-3/TRBV12-4; CDR3 DNA: TGTGCCAGCAGTTTTTACAGGATAAGTGGAGATACGCAGTATTTT; CDR3 protein: CASSFYRISGDTQYF
clone size: NA; CDR3 length: 15; D gene: TRBD1; J gene: TRBJ2-5; V gene: TRBV24-1; CDR3 DNA: TGTGCCACCAGTGATTTGGGGACAGGGAAAGAGACCCAGTACTTC; CDR3 protein: CATSDLGTGKETQYF
clone size: NA; CDR3 length: 15; D gene: TRBD2; J gene: TRBJ2-1; V gene: TRBV11-3; CDR3 DNA: TGTGCCAGCAGCGTGGCTAGCGGGACGTTGAATGAGCAGTTCTTC; CDR3 protein: CASSVASGTLNEQFF
clone size: once; CDR3 length: 12; D gene: NA; J gene: TRBJ2-1; V gene: TRBV11-3; CDR3 DNA: TGTGCCAGCAGCTCCGCCGCCAATGAGCAGTTCTTC; CDR3 protein: CASSSAANEQFF
clone size: few; CDR3 length: 15; D gene: TRBD2; J gene: TRBJ2-1; V gene: TRBV20-1; CDR3 DNA: TGCAGTGCTAGATGGGCGGGAGGCCCGGCGGATGAGCAGTTCTTC; CDR3 protein: CSARWAGGPADEQFF
clone size: few; CDR3 length: 14; D gene: NA; J gene: TRBJ2-3; V gene: TRBV27; CDR3 DNA: TGTGCCAGCAAGAGATGGCAGGCCACAGATACGCAGTATTTT; CDR3 protein: CASKRWQATDTQYF
clone size: NA; CDR3 length: 16; D gene: NA; J gene: TRBJ1-6; V gene: TRBV4-3; CDR3 DNA: TGCGCCAGCAGCCAAGTAACGGGACTCAGAGATTCACCCCTCCACTTT; CDR3 protein: CASSQVTGLRDSPLHF
clone size: NA; CDR3 length: 15; D gene: NA; J gene: TRBJ2-1; V gene: TRBV7-3; CDR3 DNA: TGTGCCAGCAGCTTAACGTTGTCTAGCTACGATGAGCAGTTCTTC; CDR3 protein: CASSLTLSSYDEQFF
clone size: NA; CDR3 length: 17; D gene: NA; J gene: TRBJ2-4; V gene: TRBV4-3; CDR3 DNA: TGCGCCAGCAGCCAAGATCCCTCGGGAGTGGTCAAAAACATTCAGTACTTC; CDR3 protein: CASSQDPSGVVKNIQYF
clone size: many; CDR3 length: 13; D gene: NA; J gene: TRBJ1-5; V gene: TRBV7-2; CDR3 DNA: TGTGCCAGCAGCTTGGACACAGGGCGGTCCCAGCATTTT; CDR3 protein: CASSLDTGRSQHF
clone size: few; CDR3 length: 13; D gene: NA; J gene: TRBJ2-7; V gene: TRBV27; CDR3 DNA: TGTGCCAGCAGTTTTTTGGGGTTTCGCGAGCAGTACTTC; CDR3 protein: CASSFLGFREQYF
clone size: few; CDR3 length: 16; D gene: NA; J gene: TRBJ2-1; V gene: TRBV12-3/TRBV12-4; CDR3 DNA: TGTGCCAGCAGCCTGAGAGAAGTAAAGGAAGGCAATGAGCAGTTCTTC; CDR3 protein: CASSLREVKEGNEQFF
clone size: NA; CDR3 length: 14; D gene: NA; J gene: TRBJ2-7; V gene: TRBV6-2/TRBV6-3; CDR3 DNA: TGTGCCAGCAGCCTCACCATTAGCTCCTACGAGCAGTACTTC; CDR3 protein: CASSLTISSYEQYF
clone size: NA; CDR3 length: 14; D gene: TRBD2; J gene: TRBJ2-3; V gene: TRBV6-1; CDR3 DNA: TGTGCCAGCAGTAAGCTAGCGGCCTCAGATACGCAGTATTTT; CDR3 protein: CASSKLAASDTQYF
clone size: NA; CDR3 length: 11; D gene: TRBD1; J gene: TRBJ1-1; V gene: TRBV6-5; CDR3 DNA: TGTGCCAGCACACGACAGGGCGCCGCTTTCTTT; CDR3 protein: CASTRQGAAFF
clone size: NA; CDR3 length: 13; D gene: NA; J gene: TRBJ2-4; V gene: TRBV6-2/TRBV6-3; CDR3 DNA: TGTGCCAGCATCGCCCCCAAAAAAGGCATTCAGTACTTC; CDR3 protein: CASIAPKKGIQYF
clone size: NA; CDR3 length: 15; D gene: TRBD2; J gene: TRBJ2-2; V gene: TRBV5-1; CDR3 DNA: TGCGCCAGCAGCTTCCGGACTAGCGGGGACGGGGAGCTGTTTTTT; CDR3 protein: CASSFRTSGDGELFF
clone size: few; CDR3 length: 17; D gene: NA; J gene: TRBJ2-7; V gene: TRBV7-9; CDR3 DNA: TGTGCCAGCAGCTTAGTTTTTGATTTGGACACCTCCTACGAGCAGTACTTC; CDR3 protein: CASSLVFDLDTSYEQYF
clone size: many; CDR3 length: 17; D gene: TRBD2; J gene: TRBJ2-3; V gene: TRBV11-2; CDR3 DNA: TGTGCCAGCAGCCCAGGACTAGCGGGTTGGGGGACAGATACGCAGTATTTT; CDR3 protein: CASSPGLAGWGTDTQYF